Below, one T cell receptor beta chain is given with its context. This specimen belongs to a study of cytomegalovirus exposure and HLA in healthy donors. Sequencing was performed with immunoSEQ multiplex PCR; in TCRdb, only in-frame clones are kept and a portion is missing. The sample lists fewer than 200,000 clones, just under 90% occurring once. This CDR3 region has 13 residues. V was clipped by 6 bases and J by 7 bases, with 15 bases between them. CDR1 LNHDA and CDR2 SQIVND come from the germline V gene (reference sequence). The receptor's source is a man younger than 35 in good health and CMV-seropositive. Sample: PBMCs. This rearrangement joins TRBV19 to TRBJ1-1; D not certain. The DNA of the CDR3 is TGTGCCAGTAGATCCCCGTACATTGATGAAGCTTTCTTT. It is translated as CASRSPYIDEAFF.